This TCR beta chain was retrieved from a study of blood T cell repertoires in COVID-19. Assay: immunoSEQ multiplex PCR; the TCRdb copy retains only in-frame clones and omits some. The sample yields hundreds of thousands of clones, roughly 85% seen once. The CDR3 is 14 amino acids. Germline loops: CDR1 MGHDK, CDR2 SYGVNS. The junction had 3 bases not matched to a gene; V was cut back by 6 bases and J by 4 bases. This clone was recorded a few times. In the same sample, other DNA sequences code for this CDR3. The clonotype was recovered from a woman in her 50s who had recovered from COVID-19. The chain has TRBV25-1 and TRBJ1-4, with 9 bases identical to TRBD1. The specimen was PBMCs or T cells enriched from blood (not recorded which). The CDR3 loop reads CASRRTGDNEKLFF. DNA for the CDR3: TGTGCCAGCAGGAGGACAGGGGATAATGAAAAACTGTTTTTT.